These 14 T cell receptor beta chains originate from one sample sequenced in a study of OX40 agonist ivuxolimab in advanced cancers. Clones were read by immunoSEQ multiplex PCR, and TCRdb kept only the in-frame ones, dropping some. This sample has 90,000 to 120,000 clones, with about nine tenths found just once. Sequenced here: CD4+ or CD8+ T cells sorted from blood, sampled in a trial of the OX40 agonist ivuxolimab. These receptors all come from an adult with an advanced solid tumor such as melanoma, head and neck, liver or kidney cancer.

The V and J genes are TRBV11-2 and TRBJ2-4; D assignment may be TRBD1 or TRBD2 (7 bases each). CDR3 length: 17 amino acids. Looked up from germline, CDR1 is SGHAT and CDR2 is FQNNGV. V was shortened by 5 bases and J by 0 bases, with 17 bases between the two germline ends. The CDR3 protein is CASSPGAGGGAKNIQYF. CDR3 DNA sequence: TGTGCCAGCAGCCCCGGCGCAGGGGGGGGAGCCAAAAACATTCAGTACTTC.

This clone showed up just once. The sample has other DNA sequences that encode this CDR3 too. The chain recombines TRBV27 with TRBJ1-1; D is ambiguous. The CDR3 totals 13 residues. Germline V gene lookup returns CDR1 MNHEY and CDR2 SMNVEV (reference sequence). The V end lost 2 bases, the J end lost 0 bases, and 4 bases lay between the germline ends. The CDR3 nucleotides read TGTGCCAGCAGTTTAACGGTGAACACTGAAGCTTTCTTT. Protein sequence: CASSLTVNTEAFF.

The V call is TRBV13, the J call TRBJ2-5; 10 nucleotides agree with TRBD2. Germline V gives CDR1 PRHDT, CDR2 FYEKMQ (reference sequence). V dropped 2 bases and J dropped 4; count of bases not matched to a gene: 4. This CDR3 has 15 residues. The CDR3 DNA is TGTGCCAGCAGCTTACAAGCGGGAGGGACAGAGACCCAGTACTTC. Protein product: CASSLQAGGTETQYF. The full variable domain, in which reference TRBV13 and TRBJ2-5 provide the parts outside the CDR3, is AAGVIQSPRHLIKEKRETATLKCYPIPRHDTVYWYQQGPGQDPQFLISFYEKMQSDKGSIPDRFSAQQFSDYHSELNMSSLELGDSALYFCASSLQAGGTETQYFGPGTRLLVL.

This rearrangement joins TRBV6-5 to TRBJ2-7; 7 bases are shared with TRBD1. The ends lost 5 bases at V and 4 bases at J; junction bases unmatched: 8. The V gene's germline CDR1 is MNHEY and CDR2 SVGAGI. The CDR3 spans 14 residues. The CDR3: CASSEQGGWYEQYF. The CDR3 nucleotides are TGTGCCAGCAGTGAACAAGGGGGCTGGTACGAGCAGTACTTC.

The gene calls are TRBV28 and TRBJ1-3; TRBD1 might be the D (6 bases). The germline V and J ends were trimmed by 2 bases and 1 base, with 9 bases remaining between them. This CDR3 region has 15 residues. Per germline, CDR1 MDHEN and CDR2 SYDVKM. The CDR3 region is CASSLTGTSGNTIYF. CDR3 DNA sequence: TGTGCCAGCAGTTTAACCGGGACATCTGGAAACACCATATATTTT.

The gene calls are TRBV5-1 and TRBJ2-7; D may be TRBD2 (5 bases). Looked up from germline, CDR1 is SGHRS and CDR2 is YFSETQ. CDR3 size: 14 residues. V was clipped by 3 bases and J by 7 bases, with 17 bases between them. DNA for the CDR3: TGCGCCAGCAGCTCCGGGGAACCGGGGATGGAGCAGTACTTC. It specifies CASSSGEPGMEQYF. The full variable domain, rest sourced from reference TRBV5-1 and TRBJ2-7, is KAGVTQTPRYLIKTRGQQVTLSCSPISGHRSVSWYQQTPGQGLQFLFEYFSETQRNKGNFPGRFSGRQFSNSRSEMNVSTLELGDSALYLCASSSGEPGMEQYFGPGTRLTVT.

This clone was detected only a few times. The CDR3 loop reads CASRFMDAPSRETQYF. As DNA, the CDR3 is TGTGCCAGCAGGTTTATGGACGCCCCATCCCGGGAGACCCAGTACTTC. The chain employs TRBV28 and TRBJ2-5; D ambiguous. Trimming cost V 6 bases and J 5 bases, with 22 bases left between them. In germline, CDR1 is MDHEN, CDR2 SYDVKM. This CDR3 spans 16 amino acids.

The chain recombines TRBV7-8 with TRBJ2-7; tentative D call: TRBD2 (5 bases). The germline V gene has CDR1 SGHVS and CDR2 FQNEAQ. The CDR3 runs to 15 residues. The V end was cut by 5 bases, the J end by 3 bases, with 17 bases between. The CDR3 nucleotides are TGTGCCAGCAGCCCGAGACGTGGGAGCGGCTACGAGCAGTACTTC. Translating it yields CASSPRRGSGYEQYF.

The chain has TRBV7-2 and TRBJ2-7, with 7 bases fitting TRBD2. The CDR3 has 15 amino acids. Germline loops: CDR1 SGHTA, CDR2 FQGNSA. Losses at the gene ends were 5 bases for V and 3 bases for J; bases not matched to a gene: 10. The CDR3 protein is CASSGRASGNYEQYF. The CDR3 nucleotides are TGTGCCAGCAGCGGCCGGGCTAGCGGAAACTACGAGCAGTACTTC.

The chain recombines TRBV28 with TRBJ1-5; TRBD1 might be the D (5 bases). Germline CDR1 and CDR2: MDHEN and SYDVKM. This CDR3 comprises 16 residues. V gave up 1 base and J gave up 3 bases, with 13 bases separating them. In nucleotides, the CDR3 is TGTGCCAGCAGTTTATCGGCGCAGGGTCTCAATCAGCCCCAGCATTTT. It translates to CASSLSAQGLNQPQHF.

The CDR3 DNA reads as TGTGCCAGCAGCTTAGTTTCCCTTTCTGGATCCGAGCAGTACTTC. As protein: CASSLVSLSGSEQYF. The chain employs TRBV11-2 and TRBJ2-7; D is unclear. The V end lost 1 base, the J end lost 6 bases, and 16 bases lay between the germline ends. CDR3 length: 15 residues. Per the germline V gene, CDR1 is SGHAT and CDR2 is FQNNGV.

The table lists this clone with a few counts. The chain combines TRBV11-2 with TRBJ2-3; the match to TRBD2 covers 7 bases. The CDR3 length is 15 residues. J gave up 3 bases and V 7 bases, and 10 bases lay outside the gene matches. The germline V gene encodes CDR1 SGHAT and CDR2 FQNNGV. CDR3 sequence: CASTSRLAITDTQYF. CDR3 DNA: TGTGCCAGCACCTCGAGACTAGCTATTACAGATACGCAGTATTTT.

The V gene is TRBV7-3, the J gene TRBJ2-2, with D maybe TRBD2 (6 bases). The CDR3 contains 15 residues. Per germline, CDR1 SGHTA and CDR2 FQGTGA. The V end was cut by 3 bases, the J end by 6 bases, with 14 bases between. The CDR3 spells CASSLGGGTAGELFF. CDR3 in DNA: TGTGCCAGCAGCTTGGGCGGCGGGACGGCCGGGGAGCTGTTTTTT.

The genes are TRBV7-3 and TRBJ2-5, with 11 bases that match TRBD2. Trimming removed 5 bases from V and 0 bases from J; junction bases left unmatched: 5. CDR1 and CDR2 (germline): SGHTA, FQGTGA. There are 16 residues in the CDR3. CDR3 in amino acids: CASSDGTSGNQETQYF. The DNA of the CDR3 is TGTGCCAGCAGCGATGGGACTAGCGGCAACCAAGAGACCCAGTACTTC.